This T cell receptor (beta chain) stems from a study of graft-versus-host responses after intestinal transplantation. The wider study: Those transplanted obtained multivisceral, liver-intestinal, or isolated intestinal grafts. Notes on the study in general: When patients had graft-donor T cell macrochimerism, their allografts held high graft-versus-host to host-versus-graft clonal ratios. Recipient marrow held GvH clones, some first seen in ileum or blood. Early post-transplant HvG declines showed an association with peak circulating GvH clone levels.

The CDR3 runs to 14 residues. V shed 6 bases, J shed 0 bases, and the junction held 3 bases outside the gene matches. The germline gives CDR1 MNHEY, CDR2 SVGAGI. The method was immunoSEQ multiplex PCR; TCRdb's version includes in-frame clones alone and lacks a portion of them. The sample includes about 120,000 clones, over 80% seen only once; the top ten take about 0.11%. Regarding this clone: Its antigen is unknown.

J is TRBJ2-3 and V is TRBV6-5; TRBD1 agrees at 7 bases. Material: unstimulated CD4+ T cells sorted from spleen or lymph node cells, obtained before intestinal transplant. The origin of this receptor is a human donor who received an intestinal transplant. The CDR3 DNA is TGTGCCAGCAGCTTACAGGGGAGCACAGATACGCAGTATTTT. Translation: CASSLQGSTDTQYF.